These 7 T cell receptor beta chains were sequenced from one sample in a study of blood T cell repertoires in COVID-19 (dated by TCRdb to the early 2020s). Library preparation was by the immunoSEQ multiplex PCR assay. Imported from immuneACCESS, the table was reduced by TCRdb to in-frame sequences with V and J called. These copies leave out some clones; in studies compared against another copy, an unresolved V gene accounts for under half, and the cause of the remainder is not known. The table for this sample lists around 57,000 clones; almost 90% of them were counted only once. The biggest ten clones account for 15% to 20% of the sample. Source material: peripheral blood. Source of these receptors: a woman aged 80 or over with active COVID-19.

The CDR3 region is CASSQDTGRVEAFF. CDR3 coding DNA: TGTGCCAGCAGCCAAGATACAGGGAGGGTTGAAGCTTTCTTT. The chain uses TRBV4-2 and TRBJ1-1, with a tentative D call TRBD1 (6 bases). This CDR3 is built from 14 residues. V lost 0 bases, J lost 7 bases, and 12 bases lay in between. The germline gives CDR1 LGHNA, CDR2 YNFKEQ.

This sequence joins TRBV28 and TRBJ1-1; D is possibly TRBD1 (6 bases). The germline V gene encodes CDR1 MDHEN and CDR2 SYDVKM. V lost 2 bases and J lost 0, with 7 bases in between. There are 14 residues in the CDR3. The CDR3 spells CASSLQGLNTEAFF. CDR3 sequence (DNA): TGTGCCAGCAGTTTACAGGGGTTGAACACTGAAGCTTTCTTT.

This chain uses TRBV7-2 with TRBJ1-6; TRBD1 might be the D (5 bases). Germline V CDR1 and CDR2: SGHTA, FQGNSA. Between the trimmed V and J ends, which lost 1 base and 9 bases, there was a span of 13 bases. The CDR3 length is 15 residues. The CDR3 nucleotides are TGTGCCAGCAGCTTAGGGGCAGGGCCAGGTTCACCCCTCCACTTT. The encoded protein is CASSLGAGPGSPLHF.

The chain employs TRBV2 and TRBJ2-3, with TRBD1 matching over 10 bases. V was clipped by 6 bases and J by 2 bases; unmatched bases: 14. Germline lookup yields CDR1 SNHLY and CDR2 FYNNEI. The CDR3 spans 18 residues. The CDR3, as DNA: TGTGCCAGCAGCAGGACAGGGGGAGCGGGGGCCCACACAGATACGCAGTATTTT. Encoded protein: CASSRTGGAGAHTDTQYF.

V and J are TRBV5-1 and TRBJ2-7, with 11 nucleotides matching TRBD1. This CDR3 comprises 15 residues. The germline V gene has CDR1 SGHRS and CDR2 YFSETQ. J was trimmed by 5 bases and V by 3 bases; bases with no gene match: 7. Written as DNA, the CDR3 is TGCGCCAGCAGCTCCCCCCGGACAGGGGGCCACGAGCAGTACTTC. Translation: CASSSPRTGGHEQYF.

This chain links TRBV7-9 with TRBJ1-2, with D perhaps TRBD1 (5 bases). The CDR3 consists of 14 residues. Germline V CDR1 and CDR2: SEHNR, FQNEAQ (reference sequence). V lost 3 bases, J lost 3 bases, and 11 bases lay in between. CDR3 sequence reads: CASSLGRGDYGYTF. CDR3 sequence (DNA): TGTGCCAGCAGCTTGGGGCGGGGTGACTATGGCTACACCTTC.

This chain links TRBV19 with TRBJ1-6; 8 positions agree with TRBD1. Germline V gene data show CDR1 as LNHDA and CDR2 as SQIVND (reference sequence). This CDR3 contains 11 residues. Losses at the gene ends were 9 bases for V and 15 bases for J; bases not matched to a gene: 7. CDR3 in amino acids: CARAGTGLLHF. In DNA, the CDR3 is TGTGCCAGAGCCGGGACAGGTCTCCTCCACTTT. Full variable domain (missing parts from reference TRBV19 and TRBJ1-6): DGGITQSPKYLFRKEGQNVTLSCEQNLNHDAMYWYRQDPGQGLRLIYYSQIVNDFQKGDIAEGYSVSREKKESFPLTVTSAQKNPTAFYLCARAGTGLLHFGNGTRLTVT.